What follows is one TCR beta chain and its context. This sample was included in a study of blood T cell repertoires in COVID-19. As for the study in general: COVID-19 samples collected from the United States, Italy and Spain covered acute and convalescent phases.

In the original analysis: Reference gene primer amplification gave estimated nucleated cell counts. The data were produced by immunoSEQ multiplex PCR, yet TCRdb's version contains in-frame clones alone and is incomplete. D and trimming were read from the DNA, whereas the V and J calls and clone size are those reported in that table. The table lists roughly 150,000 clones, roughly 85% of them singletons. Trimming took 2 bases from V and 5 from J, leaving 9 bases between them. This CDR3 region has 14 residues. In germline, CDR1 is MNHEY, CDR2 SMNVEV (reference sequence). Sequenced input: peripheral blood. The sequence came from a human donor in a cohort sampled during active COVID-19. The chain uses TRBV27 and TRBJ1-4; no reliable D call. Here the CDR3 reads CASSLRWANEKLFF. The CDR3 DNA reads TGTGCCAGCAGTTTAAGGTGGGCGAATGAAAAACTGTTTTTT.